This T cell receptor (beta chain) was identified in a study of blood T cell repertoires in COVID-19. On the study more broadly: Spain, Italy and the United States supplied samples that represented acute and convalescent COVID-19. From T cells, B-cell-depleted T cells, or PBMCs came the material, which was cDNA or gDNA.

Repertoires were generated with immunoSEQ multiplex PCR, while TCRdb's copy carries only in-frame clones and drops some. The sample shows around 160,000 clones, around 81% of them seen only once. This clonotype originated in a man in his 60s with active or convalescent COVID-19. Specimen: peripheral blood.

CDR3 bases: TGTGCCAGCTCAACCGACTCAACCAAAGAGACCCAGTACTTC. Translation: CASSTDSTKETQYF. V and J are TRBV18 and TRBJ2-5, with unresolved D. Germline CDR1 KGHSH, CDR2 LQKENI. CDR3 length: 14 amino acids. Trimming pared 5 bases from V and 3 bases from J, leaving 13 bases between.